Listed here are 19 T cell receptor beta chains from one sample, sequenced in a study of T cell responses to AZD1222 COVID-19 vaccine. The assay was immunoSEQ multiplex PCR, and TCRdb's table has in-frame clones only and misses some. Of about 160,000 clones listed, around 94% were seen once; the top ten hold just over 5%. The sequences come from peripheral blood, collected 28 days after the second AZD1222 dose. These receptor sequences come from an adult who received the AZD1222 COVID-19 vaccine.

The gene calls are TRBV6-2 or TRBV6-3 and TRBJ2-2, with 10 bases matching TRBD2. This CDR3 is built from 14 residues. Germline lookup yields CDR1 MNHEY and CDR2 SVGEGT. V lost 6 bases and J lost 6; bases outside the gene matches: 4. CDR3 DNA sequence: TGTGCCAGCAGCCGGAGCGGGAGGGCCGGGGAGCTGTTTTTT. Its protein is CASSRSGRAGELFF.

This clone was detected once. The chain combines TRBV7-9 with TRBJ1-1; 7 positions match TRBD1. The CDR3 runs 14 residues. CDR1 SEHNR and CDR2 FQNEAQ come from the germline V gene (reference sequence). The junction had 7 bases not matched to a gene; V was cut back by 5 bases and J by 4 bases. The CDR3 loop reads CASSTRQGSTEAFF. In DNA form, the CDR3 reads TGTGCCAGCAGCACGAGACAGGGTAGCACTGAAGCTTTCTTT. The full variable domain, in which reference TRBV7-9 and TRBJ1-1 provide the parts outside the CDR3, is DTGVSQNPRHKITKRGQNVTFRCDPISEHNRLYWYRQTLGQGPEFLTYFQNEAQLEKSRLLSDRFSAERPKGSFSTLEIQRTEQGDSAMYLCASSTRQGSTEAFFGQGTRLTVV.

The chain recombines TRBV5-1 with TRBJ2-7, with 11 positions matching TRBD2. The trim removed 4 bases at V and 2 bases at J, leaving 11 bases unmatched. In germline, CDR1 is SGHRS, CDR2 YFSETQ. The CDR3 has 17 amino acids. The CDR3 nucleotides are TGCGCCAGCAGCCCTCCTACTAGCGGGAGCTCCCCCTACGAGCAGTACTTC. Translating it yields CASSPPTSGSSPYEQYF. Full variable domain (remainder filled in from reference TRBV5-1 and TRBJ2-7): KAGVTQTPRYLIKTRGQQVTLSCSPISGHRSVSWYQQTPGQGLQFLFEYFSETQRNKGNFPGRFSGRQFSNSRSEMNVSTLELGDSALYLCASSPPTSGSSPYEQYFGPGTRLTVT.

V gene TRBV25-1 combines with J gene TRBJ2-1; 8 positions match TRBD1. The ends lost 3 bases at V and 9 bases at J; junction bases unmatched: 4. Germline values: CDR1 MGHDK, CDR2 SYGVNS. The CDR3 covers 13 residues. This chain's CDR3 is CASSDQGAGEQFF. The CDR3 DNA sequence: TGTGCCAGCAGTGACCAGGGGGCCGGTGAGCAGTTCTTC.

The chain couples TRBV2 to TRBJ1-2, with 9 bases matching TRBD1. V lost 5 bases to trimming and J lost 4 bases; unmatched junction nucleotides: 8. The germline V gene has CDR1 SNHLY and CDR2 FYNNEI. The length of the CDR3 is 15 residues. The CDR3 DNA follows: TGTGCCAGCAGTTTGCCGGGACAGGGATCCTATGGCTACACCTTC. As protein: CASSLPGQGSYGYTF.

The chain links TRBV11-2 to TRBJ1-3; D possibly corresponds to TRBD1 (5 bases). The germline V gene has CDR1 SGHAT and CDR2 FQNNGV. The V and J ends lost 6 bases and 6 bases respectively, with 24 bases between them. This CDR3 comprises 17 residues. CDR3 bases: TGTGCCAGCAGTTATTATGGGTTCGCAGGGCCAGAAAACACCATATATTTT. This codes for CASSYYGFAGPENTIYF.

CDR3: CASSLEAETQYF. DNA of the CDR3: TGTGCCAGCAGCTTAGAAGCCGAGACCCAGTACTTC. The chain employs TRBV5-4 and TRBJ2-5, with D unclear. The ends were cut back, 2 bases at V and 5 bases at J, with 7 bases in the middle. From germline, CDR1 is SGHNT and CDR2 YYREEE (reference sequence). The CDR3 has 12 residues.

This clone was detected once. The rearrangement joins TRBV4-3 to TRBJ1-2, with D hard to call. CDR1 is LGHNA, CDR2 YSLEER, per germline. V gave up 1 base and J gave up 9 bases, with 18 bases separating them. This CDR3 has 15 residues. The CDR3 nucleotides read TGCGCCAGCAGCCAAGTCGGCAGATTCTATGGTAGCTACACCTTC. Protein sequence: CASSQVGRFYGSYTF.

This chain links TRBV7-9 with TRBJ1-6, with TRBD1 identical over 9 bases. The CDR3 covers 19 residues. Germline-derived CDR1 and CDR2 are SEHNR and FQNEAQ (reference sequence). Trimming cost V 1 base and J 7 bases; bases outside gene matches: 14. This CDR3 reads CASSLGLHRRDRENSPLHF. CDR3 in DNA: TGTGCCAGCAGCTTAGGTTTGCACCGCCGGGACAGGGAGAATTCACCCCTCCACTTT.

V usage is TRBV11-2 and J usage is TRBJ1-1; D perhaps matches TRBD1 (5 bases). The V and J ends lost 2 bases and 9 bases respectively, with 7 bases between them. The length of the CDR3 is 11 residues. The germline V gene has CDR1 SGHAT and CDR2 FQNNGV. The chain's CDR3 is CASSLQGQAFF. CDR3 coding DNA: TGTGCCAGCAGCTTACAGGGCCAAGCTTTCTTT.

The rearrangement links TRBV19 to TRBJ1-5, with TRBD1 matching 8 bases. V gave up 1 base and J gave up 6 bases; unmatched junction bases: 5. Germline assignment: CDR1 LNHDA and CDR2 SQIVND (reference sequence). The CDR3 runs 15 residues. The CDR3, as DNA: TGTGCCAGTAGTATAGGGGAGGACAGGGTTCAGCCCCAGCATTTT. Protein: CASSIGEDRVQPQHF.

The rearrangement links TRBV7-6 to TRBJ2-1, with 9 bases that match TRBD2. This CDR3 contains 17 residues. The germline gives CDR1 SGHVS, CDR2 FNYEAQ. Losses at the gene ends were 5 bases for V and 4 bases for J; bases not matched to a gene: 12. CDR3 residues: CASSRTLTSGNYNEQFF. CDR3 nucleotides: TGTGCCAGCAGCCGAACGCTGACTAGCGGAAATTACAATGAGCAGTTCTTC.

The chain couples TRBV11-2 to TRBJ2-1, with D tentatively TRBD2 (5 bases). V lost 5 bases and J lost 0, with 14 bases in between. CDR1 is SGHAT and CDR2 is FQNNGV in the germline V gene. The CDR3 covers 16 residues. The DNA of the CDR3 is TGTGCCAGCAGCGTTATAGCGAGGAGCTCCTACAATGAGCAGTTCTTC. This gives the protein CASSVIARSSYNEQFF.

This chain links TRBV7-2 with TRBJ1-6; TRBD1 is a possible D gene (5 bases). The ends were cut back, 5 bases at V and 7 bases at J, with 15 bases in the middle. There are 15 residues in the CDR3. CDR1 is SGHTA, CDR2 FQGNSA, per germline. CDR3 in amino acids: CASSAQERANSPLHF. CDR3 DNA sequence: TGTGCCAGCAGCGCACAGGAGAGGGCCAATTCACCCCTCCACTTT.

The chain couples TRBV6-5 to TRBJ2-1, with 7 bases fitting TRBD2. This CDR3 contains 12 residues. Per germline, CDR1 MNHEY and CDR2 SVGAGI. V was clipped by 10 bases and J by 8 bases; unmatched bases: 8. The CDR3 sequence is CATRPTSDEQFF. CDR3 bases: TGTGCCACCCGACCCACTAGCGATGAGCAGTTCTTC.

CDR3 nucleotide sequence: TGTGCCAGCAGCTTAGAGCCGGGGCGGGCTTTCTTT. Encoded protein: CASSLEPGRAFF. The V gene is TRBV7-9, the J gene TRBJ1-1, with D maybe TRBD1 (5 bases). Germline V lookup: CDR1 SEHNR, CDR2 FQNEAQ (reference sequence). V was clipped by 1 base and J by 11 bases, with 11 bases between them. The length of the CDR3 is 12 residues. The variable domain in full, with the rest retrieved from reference TRBV7-9 and TRBJ1-1, is DTGVSQNPRHKITKRGQNVTFRCDPISEHNRLYWYRQTLGQGPEFLTYFQNEAQLEKSRLLSDRFSAERPKGSFSTLEIQRTEQGDSAMYLCASSLEPGRAFFGQGTRLTVV.

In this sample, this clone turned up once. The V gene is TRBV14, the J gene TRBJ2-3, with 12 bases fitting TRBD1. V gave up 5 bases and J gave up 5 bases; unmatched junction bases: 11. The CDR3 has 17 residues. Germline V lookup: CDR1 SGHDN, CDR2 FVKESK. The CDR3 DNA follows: TGTGCCAGCAGCTCCCGAGCGGGACAGGGGGCCAGAGATACGCAGTATTTT. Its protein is CASSSRAGQGARDTQYF.

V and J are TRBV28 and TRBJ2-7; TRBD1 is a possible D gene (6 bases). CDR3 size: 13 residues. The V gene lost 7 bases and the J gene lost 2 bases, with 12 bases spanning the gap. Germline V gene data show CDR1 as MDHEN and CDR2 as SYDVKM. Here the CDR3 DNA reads TGTGCCAGCACCGGGACACCAGCCTACGAGCAGTACTTC. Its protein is CASTGTPAYEQYF.

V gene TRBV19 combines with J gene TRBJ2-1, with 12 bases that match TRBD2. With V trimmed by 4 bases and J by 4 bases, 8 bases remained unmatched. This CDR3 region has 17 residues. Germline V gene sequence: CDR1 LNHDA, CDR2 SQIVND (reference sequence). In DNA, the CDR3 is TGTGCCAGTAGTAAGGCAAAGACTAGCGGGAGATACAATGAGCAGTTCTTC. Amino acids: CASSKAKTSGRYNEQFF.